These 22 T cell receptor beta chains share one sample of origin, sequenced in a study of blood T cell repertoires in COVID-19. Sequencing used immunoSEQ multiplex PCR; TCRdb keeps in-frame clones, though not all of them. This sample has about 220,000 clones; around 91% occur once, and the top ten carry approximately 3.8%. Material: PBMCs or T cells enriched from blood (not recorded which). These receptors all come from a woman aged 18-29 years in a cohort exposed to, infected with or recovered from COVID-19 (not recorded which).

This rearrangement joins TRBV5-8 to TRBJ1-3; no clear D gene. Per the germline V gene, CDR1 is SGHTS and CDR2 is YDEGEE. Trimming pared 2 bases from V and 4 bases from J, leaving 10 bases between. This CDR3 has 14 residues. The CDR3, as DNA: TGTGCCAGCAGCTTAGAGGGCTCAGGAAACACCATATATTTT. Translation: CASSLEGSGNTIYF.

Points on this clone: The junction departs from germline at one end; a sequencing error may be responsible. The J gene is TRBJ2-7, the V gene TRBV7-2; 7 nucleotides align to TRBD2. From germline, CDR1 is SGHTA and CDR2 FQGNSA. The CDR3 length is 14 residues. The CDR3 nucleotides are TGTGCCAGCAGCCACTATAGTAGGGACTACCTTCAGGAGTTC. It is translated as CASSHYSRDYLQEF.

The rearrangement links TRBV6-5 to TRBJ1-6; possibly TRBD1 for D (6 bases). The germline V gene encodes CDR1 MNHEY and CDR2 SVGAGI. The V end was cut by 7 bases, the J end by 0 bases, with 10 bases between. The CDR3 runs to 15 residues. The CDR3 sequence is CASTTGSSYNSPLHF. CDR3 nucleotides: TGTGCCAGCACCACAGGGAGCTCCTATAATTCACCCCTCCACTTT.

The gene calls are TRBV7-9 and TRBJ2-3; perhaps TRBD1 as D (5 bases). The CDR3 contains 14 residues. The V end was cut by 3 bases, the J end by 3 bases, with 10 bases between. Germline V lookup: CDR1 SEHNR, CDR2 FQNEAQ (reference sequence). The chain's CDR3 is CASSFEQGTDTQYF. The CDR3, as DNA: TGTGCCAGCAGCTTCGAGCAGGGTACAGATACGCAGTATTTT.

V usage is TRBV7-3 and J usage is TRBJ1-3, with 7 positions matching TRBD1. CDR3 length equals 16 residues. Germline CDR1 and CDR2: SGHTA and FQGTGA. Trimming took 3 bases from V and 4 from J; bases not matched to a gene: 9. CDR3 sequence reads: CASSFDRAGRGNTIYF. The DNA for the CDR3 is TGTGCCAGCAGCTTCGACAGGGCAGGACGAGGAAACACCATATATTTT.

The chain employs TRBV6-4 and TRBJ2-1; 11 bases fit TRBD2. V lost 7 bases, J lost 8 bases, and 13 bases stayed unmatched. The CDR3 covers 16 residues. Germline CDR1 and CDR2: MRHNA and SNTAGT. This CDR3 reads CASTRPTSGDGDEQFF. The CDR3, as DNA: TGTGCCAGCACGAGACCGACTAGCGGGGATGGAGATGAGCAGTTCTTC.

The V gene is TRBV10-1, the J gene TRBJ1-1; D call uncertain. V dropped 0 bases and J dropped 0 bases, with 8 bases sitting between them. The V gene's germline CDR1 is WNHNN and CDR2 SYGVQD (reference sequence). The length of the CDR3 is 15 residues. The CDR3 protein is CASSESATMNTEAFF. For the CDR3, the DNA is TGCGCCAGCAGTGAGTCGGCAACAATGAACACTGAAGCTTTCTTT.

CDR3 coding DNA: TGTGCCAGCAGTTCGACAGAATCCTACGAGCAGTACTTC. It is translated as CASSSTESYEQYF. The J gene is TRBJ2-7, the V gene TRBV6-6; D perhaps matches TRBD1 (5 bases). V was shortened by 4 bases and J by 1 base, with 8 bases between the two germline ends. The CDR3 extends over 13 amino acids. Germline lookup yields CDR1 MNHNY and CDR2 SVGAGI (reference sequence).

In its sample, this clone was seen a few times. The CDR3 protein is CASSLTENTEAFF. CDR3 bases: TGTGCCAGCAGCCTGACAGAGAACACTGAAGCTTTCTTT. The chain uses TRBV5-6 and TRBJ1-1, with a tentative D call TRBD1 (5 bases). Germline V lookup: CDR1 SGHDT, CDR2 YYEEEE. V was trimmed by 4 bases and J by 1 base, leaving 8 bases between them. The CDR3 contains 13 residues.

The chain links TRBV29-1 to TRBJ1-2; 8 bases are a match to TRBD1. V shed 7 bases and J 3 bases; nucleotides not matched to a gene: 7. CDR3 size: 13 residues. CDR1 and CDR2 (germline): SQVTM, ANQGSEA. CDR3 DNA: TGCAGCGCCAGAATACAGGGGGACTATGGCTACACCTTC. It is translated as CSARIQGDYGYTF.

The genes are TRBV4-1 and TRBJ1-2, with TRBD1 matching 8 bases. Germline CDR1 and CDR2: MGHRA and YSYEKL. Germline trimming cut 3 bases from V and 5 bases from J; bases unmatched to any gene: 14. The length of the CDR3 is 17 residues. The CDR3 sequence: CASSQALFRGQGYGYTF. CDR3 in DNA: TGCGCCAGCAGCCAGGCTCTCTTCAGGGGGCAGGGGTATGGCTACACCTTC.

The chain uses TRBV3-1 (or the pseudogene TRBV3-2) and TRBJ1-1; D may be TRBD1 (6 bases). V was pared by 1 base and J by 7 bases, with 10 bases between. The CDR3 has 13 residues. Germline lookup yields CDR1 LGHDT and CDR2 YNNKEL (reference sequence). The DNA of the CDR3 is TGTGCCAGCAGCCAAGGGGGGACACTTGAAGCTTTCTTT. It is translated as CASSQGGTLEAFF.

This chain links TRBV18 with TRBJ2-3; 11 bases line up with TRBD2. CDR1 and CDR2 (germline): KGHSH, LQKENI. The CDR3 has 19 residues. With V trimmed by 3 bases and J by 3 bases, 14 bases remained unmatched. CDR3 coding DNA: TGTGCCAGCTCACCGACCGAGGTTACTAGCGGGAGAGGGACAGATACGCAGTATTTT. It translates to CASSPTEVTSGRGTDTQYF.

The chain is built from TRBV18 and TRBJ2-7; no definite D call. This CDR3 is 13 amino acids long. With 2 bases removed from V and 2 bases from J, the gap between germline ends came to 7 bases. The germline CDR1 and CDR2 sequences are KGHSH and LQKENI. CDR3 sequence: CASSPYSTYEQYF. The CDR3 DNA reads TGTGCCAGCTCACCATACAGTACCTACGAGCAGTACTTC.

The chain joins TRBV5-1 to TRBJ1-1; possibly TRBD1 for D (5 bases). The CDR3 is 13 amino acids. V lost 7 bases and J 1 base, leaving 11 bases between the germline ends. Germline CDR1 reads SGHRS; CDR2 reads YFSETQ. CDR3 DNA sequence: TGCGCCAGCGTGGAGCAGGGGAACACTGAAGCTTTCTTT. Translation: CASVEQGNTEAFF.

This chain connects TRBV5-8 to TRBJ2-5; 8 bases agree with TRBD1. The germline gives CDR1 SGHTS, CDR2 YDEGEE. This CDR3 is 15 amino acids long. Trimming at V came to 2 bases and at J to 4 bases, leaving 7 bases not matched to a gene. The CDR3 coding sequence is TGTGCCAGCAGCTTTGGCCAGGGGGCTCGAGAGACCCAGTACTTC. This codes for CASSFGQGARETQYF.

The rearrangement uses TRBV7-9 and TRBJ2-7; tentative D call: TRBD2 (6 bases). The germline CDR1 and CDR2 sequences are SEHNR and FQNEAQ (reference sequence). This CDR3 spans 14 amino acids. V lost 5 bases and J 7 bases, leaving 18 bases between the germline ends. For the CDR3, the DNA is TGTGCCAGCAGCGTGACGGGGACTGTATGGGAGCAGTACTTC. Residues: CASSVTGTVWEQYF.

The chain couples TRBV3-1 (or the pseudogene TRBV3-2) to TRBJ2-3, with TRBD1 matching 7 bases. Germline loops: CDR1 LGHDT, CDR2 YNNKEL (reference sequence). The CDR3 runs to 11 residues. J gave up 7 bases and V 9 bases, and 4 bases lay outside the gene matches. The CDR3 sequence is CASRGPNTQYF. CDR3 DNA sequence: TGTGCCAGTAGGGGGCCGAATACGCAGTATTTT.

The chain recombines TRBV7-3 with TRBJ2-1; TRBD2 matches 9 bases. This CDR3 spans 14 amino acids. Germline V lookup: CDR1 SGHTA, CDR2 FQGTGA. J lost 9 bases, V lost 5 bases, and 8 bases had no gene match. This CDR3 reads CASSQRAGGVEQFF. In DNA, the CDR3 is TGTGCCAGCAGCCAGCGGGCGGGAGGGGTTGAGCAGTTCTTC.

CDR3 in DNA: TGTGCCAGTAGCCCGCAGACATTCTCTGGAAACACCATATATTTT. It translates to CASSPQTFSGNTIYF. The chain carries TRBV19 and TRBJ1-3; D is unresolved. This CDR3 contains 15 residues. The V and J ends lost 6 bases and 0 bases respectively, with 12 bases between them. Germline CDR1 LNHDA, CDR2 SQIVND (reference sequence).

This clone was recorded once. The chain uses TRBV6-5 and TRBJ2-1, with TRBD2 matching 10 bases. This CDR3 is built from 14 residues. J lost 9 bases, V lost 10 bases, and 12 bases had no gene match. In germline, CDR1 is MNHEY, CDR2 SVGAGI. The CDR3 protein is CAIQGGLAWGEQFF. For the CDR3, the DNA is TGTGCCATTCAAGGGGGACTAGCGTGGGGTGAGCAGTTCTTC.

This clone was counted a few times. This rearrangement joins TRBV7-6 to TRBJ2-3, with TRBD2 identical over 9 bases. The CDR3 totals 14 residues. CDR1 and CDR2 from the germline V gene are SGHVS and FNYEAQ. V shed 2 bases, J shed 4 bases, and the junction held 1 base outside the gene matches. The CDR3 DNA follows: TGTGCCAGCAGCTTATTAGCGGGGGCAGATACGCAGTATTTT. This codes for CASSLLAGADTQYF.